This TCR beta chain was identified in a study of OX40 agonist ivuxolimab in advanced cancers. Turning to the study itself: Patients were dosed with the agonistic anti-OX40 (CD134) antibody ivuxolimab. Study conclusions and caveats: Among the nonresponders, some also had low normalized T-cell clonal expansion. Relative to CD4+, CD8+ T cells held more expanded clones on average.

The V and J ends lost 4 bases and 1 base respectively, with 8 bases between them. The CDR3 spans 12 residues. Germline CDR1 and CDR2: SQVTM and ANQGSEA. Repertoires were generated with immunoSEQ multiplex PCR, while TCRdb's copy carries only in-frame clones and drops some. The data contain 20,000 to 30,000 clones, under 85% of them singletons. A note on this clone: Its antigen remains unidentified.

The sequence came from an adult with an advanced solid tumor such as melanoma, head and neck, liver or kidney cancer. The chain couples TRBV29-1 to TRBJ2-7; D unclear. The specimen comprised CD4+ or CD8+ T cells sorted from blood, sampled in a trial of the OX40 agonist ivuxolimab. This chain's CDR3 is CSVGSESYEQYF. CDR3 DNA: TGCAGCGTTGGGAGCGAATCCTACGAGCAGTACTTC.